The 14 T cell receptor beta chains presented below share a single source sample, sequenced in a study of immune evolution from preneoplasia to lung adenocarcinoma. Here immunoSEQ multiplex PCR was the method, and the copy in TCRdb shows in-frame clones only, minus some. This sample yields some 14,000 clones, of which 75% to 90% are seen a single time; approximately 4.4% belongs to the top ten. The sample comprised FFPE minimally invasive lung adenocarcinoma tissue. Receptors originate from a person in their 70s with lung adenocarcinoma.

This clone was counted a few times. The chain has TRBV5-6 and TRBJ1-3; D gene unclear. This CDR3 is built from 17 residues. Trimming pared 4 bases from V and 1 base from J, leaving 18 bases between. Germline-derived CDR1 and CDR2 are SGHDT and YYEEEE. Here the CDR3 reads CASSLSTSGSSGNTIYF. The CDR3 DNA sequence: TGTGCCAGCAGCCTCTCAACATCAGGAAGTTCTGGAAACACCATATATTTT.

This clone was counted a few times. J is TRBJ2-1 and V is TRBV28; 9 positions match TRBD2. The CDR3 loop spans 14 amino acids. Losses at the gene ends were 4 bases for V and 4 bases for J; bases not matched to a gene: 2. From germline, CDR1 is MDHEN and CDR2 SYDVKM. This CDR3 is CASSSSGTYNEQFF. The CDR3 coding sequence is TGTGCCAGCAGTTCTAGCGGGACATACAATGAGCAGTTCTTC.

The chain is built from TRBV7-9 and TRBJ2-7, with a possible D match to TRBD1 (6 bases). The germline V gene encodes CDR1 SEHNR and CDR2 FQNEAQ (reference sequence). The CDR3 length is 13 residues. The CDR3 loop is CAGARDASYEQYF. The CDR3 DNA reads as TGTGCGGGGGCCCGGGACGCCTCCTACGAGCAGTACTTC.

The rearrangement links TRBV29-1 to TRBJ2-5, with D tentatively TRBD1 (6 bases). The V gene's germline CDR1 is SQVTM and CDR2 ANQGSEA. The CDR3 covers 13 residues. Deletions cut 5 bases from V and 4 bases from J, with 14 bases between. The DNA for the CDR3 is TGCAGCGTTTATCAGGGGCCTGGAGAGACCCAGTACTTC. It specifies CSVYQGPGETQYF.

This clone appeared a single time. This chain joins TRBV10-2 and TRBJ1-4, with a weak D call TRBD1 (5 bases). CDR1 is WSHSY, CDR2 SAAADI, per germline. Trimming left V 1 base short and J 5 bases short, with 14 bases between. The CDR3 consists of 16 residues. CDR3 nucleotides: TGCGCCAGCAGTGAGTTTACCGGGACCGGCAATGAAAAACTGTTTTTT. Residues: CASSEFTGTGNEKLFF.

V usage is TRBV30 and J usage is TRBJ1-3; the D is unclear. V was trimmed by 5 bases and J by 4 bases, leaving 9 bases between them. Per the germline V gene, CDR1 is GTSNPN and CDR2 is SVGIG (reference sequence). CDR3 length equals 12 residues. This CDR3 is CAWELSGNTIYF. The CDR3 DNA reads TGTGCCTGGGAACTTAGCGGAAACACCATATATTTT. Using reference TRBV30 and TRBJ1-3 for the parts outside the CDR3, the full variable domain is SQTIHQWPATLVQPVGSPLSLECTVEGTSNPNLYWYRQAAGRGLQLLFYSVGIGQISSEVPQNLSASRPQDRQFILSSKKLLLSDSGFYLCAWELSGNTIYFGEGSWLTVV.

The genes are TRBV7-9 and TRBJ2-1, with 8 nucleotides matching TRBD1. Germline V lookup: CDR1 SEHNR, CDR2 FQNEAQ (reference sequence). V trimming: 4 bases; J trimming: 7 bases; junction bases outside the gene matches: 6. The CDR3 length is 14 residues. CDR3 region: CASSSRQGRNEQFF. CDR3 in DNA: TGTGCCAGCAGCTCTAGACAGGGGAGGAATGAGCAGTTCTTC.

The rearrangement joins TRBV11-2 to TRBJ2-7; TRBD2 aligns across 7 bases. J gave up 5 bases and V 0 bases, and 10 bases lay outside the gene matches. This CDR3 contains 16 residues. Germline CDR1 and CDR2: SGHAT and FQNNGV. CDR3 sequence: CASSLEEAGPRDEQYF. The CDR3 DNA reads as TGTGCCAGCAGCTTAGAGGAAGCGGGACCAAGGGACGAGCAGTACTTC.

The chain is built from TRBV28 and TRBJ1-6; D unresolved. Deletions cut 10 bases from V and 0 bases from J, with 10 bases between. The CDR3 spans 14 residues. CDR1 and CDR2 from the germline V gene are MDHEN and SYDVKM. CDR3 DNA: TGTGCCACAGTCAGGACCTCCTATAATTCACCCCTCCACTTT. This codes for CATVRTSYNSPLHF.

The table lists this clone with a count of one. The chain is built from TRBV10-2 and TRBJ2-6, with D perhaps TRBD1 or TRBD2 (6 bases each). The CDR3 has 17 residues. CDR1 is WSHSY and CDR2 is SAAADI in the germline V gene. With 5 bases removed from V and 3 bases from J, the gap between germline ends came to 17 bases. The CDR3: CASSFGGRNSGANVLTF. The CDR3 DNA reads as TGCGCCAGCAGTTTTGGGGGGCGGAATAGTGGGGCCAACGTCCTGACTTTC.

The table lists this clone with a count of one. The V and J genes are TRBV11-3 and TRBJ2-5; D is possibly TRBD2 (5 bases). Trimming shortened V by 3 bases and J by 1 base, and 9 bases separated the two germline ends. CDR1 and CDR2 (germline): SGHNT, YENEEA. CDR3 length: 14 amino acids. The CDR3 region is CASSLVRAQETQYF. DNA for the CDR3: TGTGCCAGCAGCTTGGTGCGGGCCCAAGAGACCCAGTACTTC.

This clone was observed a single time. The CDR3 region is CASSPGTPNTGELFF. The CDR3 nucleotides read TGTGCCAGCAGCCCCGGGACGCCGAACACCGGGGAGCTGTTTTTT. The rearrangement links TRBV14 to TRBJ2-2; D tentatively fits TRBD1 or TRBD2 (5 bases each). V gave up 4 bases and J gave up 0 bases, with 9 bases separating them. The CDR3 sequence is 15 residues long. Germline-derived CDR1 and CDR2 are SGHDN and FVKESK.

V gene TRBV7-6 combines with J gene TRBJ2-7; the D is unclear. CDR1 is SGHVS and CDR2 is FNYEAQ in the germline V gene. This CDR3 contains 15 residues. V gave up 1 base and J gave up 4 bases, with 14 bases separating them. The CDR3 sequence: CASSLGSLGWYEQYF. The CDR3 DNA reads as TGTGCCAGCAGCTTAGGGTCCCTAGGATGGTACGAGCAGTACTTC.

This clone has a handful of counts. The rearrangement joins TRBV29-1 to TRBJ2-7, with a possible D match to TRBD1 (6 bases). Trimming left V 7 bases short and J 5 bases short, with 18 bases between. This CDR3 comprises 13 residues. CDR1 is SQVTM and CDR2 is ANQGSEA in the germline V gene. The CDR3 nucleotides are TGCAGCGCAGGACAGTCGCTTGGTAACGAGCAGTACTTC. Its translation is CSAGQSLGNEQYF.